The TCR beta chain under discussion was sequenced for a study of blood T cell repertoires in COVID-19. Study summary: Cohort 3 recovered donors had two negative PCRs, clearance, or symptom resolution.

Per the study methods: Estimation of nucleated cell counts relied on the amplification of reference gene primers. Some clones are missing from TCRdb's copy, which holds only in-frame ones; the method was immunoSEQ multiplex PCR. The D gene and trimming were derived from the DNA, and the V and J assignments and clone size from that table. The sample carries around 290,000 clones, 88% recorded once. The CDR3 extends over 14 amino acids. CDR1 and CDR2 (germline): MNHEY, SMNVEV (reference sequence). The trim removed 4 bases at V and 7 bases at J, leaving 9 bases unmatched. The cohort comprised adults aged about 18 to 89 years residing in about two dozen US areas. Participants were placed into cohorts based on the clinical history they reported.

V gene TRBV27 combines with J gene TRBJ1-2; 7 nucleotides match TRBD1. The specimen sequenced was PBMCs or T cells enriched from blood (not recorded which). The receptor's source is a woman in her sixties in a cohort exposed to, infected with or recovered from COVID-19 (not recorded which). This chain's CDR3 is CASSSWDSSSGYTF. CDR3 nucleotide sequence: TGTGCCAGCAGTTCTTGGGACAGTTCCTCTGGCTACACCTTC.